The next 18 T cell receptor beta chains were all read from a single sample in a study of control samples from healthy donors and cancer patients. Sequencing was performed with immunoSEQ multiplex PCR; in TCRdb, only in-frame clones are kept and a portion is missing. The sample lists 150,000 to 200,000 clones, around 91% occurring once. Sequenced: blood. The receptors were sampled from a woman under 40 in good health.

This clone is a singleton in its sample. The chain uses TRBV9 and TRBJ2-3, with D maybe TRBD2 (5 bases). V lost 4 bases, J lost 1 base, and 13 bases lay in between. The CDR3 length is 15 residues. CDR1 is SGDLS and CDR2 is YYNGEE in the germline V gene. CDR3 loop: CASSPHSEGTDTQYF. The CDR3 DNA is TGTGCCAGCAGCCCTCATAGCGAGGGCACAGATACGCAGTATTTT.

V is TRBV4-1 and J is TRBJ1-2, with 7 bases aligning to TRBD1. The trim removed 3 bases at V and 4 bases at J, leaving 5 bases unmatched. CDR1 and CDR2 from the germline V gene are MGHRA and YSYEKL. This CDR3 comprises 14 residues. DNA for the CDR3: TGCGCCAGCAGCCAGGCCGGGACAGCCTATGGCTACACCTTC. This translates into CASSQAGTAYGYTF.

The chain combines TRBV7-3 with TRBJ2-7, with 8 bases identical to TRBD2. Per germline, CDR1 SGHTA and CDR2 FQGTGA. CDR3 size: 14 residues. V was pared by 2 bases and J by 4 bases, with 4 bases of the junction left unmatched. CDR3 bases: TGTGCCAGCAGCTTATCTAGCGGGCCGTACGAGCAGTACTTC. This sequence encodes CASSLSSGPYEQYF.

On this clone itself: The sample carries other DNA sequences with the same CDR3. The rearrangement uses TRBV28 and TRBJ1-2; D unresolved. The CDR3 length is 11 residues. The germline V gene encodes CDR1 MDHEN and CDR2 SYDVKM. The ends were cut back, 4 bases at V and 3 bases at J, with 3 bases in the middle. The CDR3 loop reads CASSSDYGYTF. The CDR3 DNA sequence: TGTGCCAGCAGTTCAGACTATGGCTACACCTTC.

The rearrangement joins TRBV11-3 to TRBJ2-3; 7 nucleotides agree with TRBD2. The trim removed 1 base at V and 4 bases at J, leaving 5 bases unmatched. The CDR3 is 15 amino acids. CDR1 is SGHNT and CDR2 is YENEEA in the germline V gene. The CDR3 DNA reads TGTGCCAGCAGCTTAGCGCGGGGGTGGTCAGATACGCAGTATTTT. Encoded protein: CASSLARGWSDTQYF.

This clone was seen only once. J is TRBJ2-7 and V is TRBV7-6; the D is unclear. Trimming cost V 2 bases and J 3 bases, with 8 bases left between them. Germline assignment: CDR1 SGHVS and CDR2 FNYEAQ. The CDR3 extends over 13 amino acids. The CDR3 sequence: CASSLNVDYEQYF. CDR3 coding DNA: TGTGCCAGCAGCTTAAACGTCGACTACGAGCAGTACTTC.

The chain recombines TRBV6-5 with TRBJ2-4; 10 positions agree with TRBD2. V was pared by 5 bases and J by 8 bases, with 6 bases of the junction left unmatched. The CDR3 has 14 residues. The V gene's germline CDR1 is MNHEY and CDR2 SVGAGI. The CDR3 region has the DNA TGTGCCAGCAGTCCTAGCGGGAGCGGGTACATTCAGTACTTC. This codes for CASSPSGSGYIQYF.

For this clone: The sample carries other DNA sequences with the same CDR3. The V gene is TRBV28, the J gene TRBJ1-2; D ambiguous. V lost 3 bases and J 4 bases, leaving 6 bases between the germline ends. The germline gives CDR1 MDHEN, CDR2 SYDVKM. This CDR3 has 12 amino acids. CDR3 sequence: CASSFGSYGYTF. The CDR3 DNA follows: TGTGCCAGCAGTTTCGGAAGCTATGGCTACACCTTC.

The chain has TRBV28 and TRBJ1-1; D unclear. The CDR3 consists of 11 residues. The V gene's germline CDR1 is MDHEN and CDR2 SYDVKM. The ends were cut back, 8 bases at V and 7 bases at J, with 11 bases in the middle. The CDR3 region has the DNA TGTGCCAGCCTTTACGGCTATGAAGCTTTCTTT. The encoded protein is CASLYGYEAFF.

The CDR3 reads CASSQVGNTEAFF. The CDR3 DNA follows: TGTGCCAGCAGCCAAGTGGGGAACACTGAAGCTTTCTTT. The chain joins TRBV3-1 (or the pseudogene TRBV3-2) to TRBJ1-1; no firm D call. CDR1 is LGHDT and CDR2 is YNNKEL in the germline V gene (reference sequence). This CDR3 comprises 13 residues. Trimming removed 1 base at V and 1 base at J, with 4 bases between.

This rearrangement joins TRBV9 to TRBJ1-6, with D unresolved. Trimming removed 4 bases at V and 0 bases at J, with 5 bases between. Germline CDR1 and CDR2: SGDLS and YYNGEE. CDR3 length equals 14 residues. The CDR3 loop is CASSQDSYNSPLHF. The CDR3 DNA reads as TGTGCCAGCAGCCAGGACTCCTATAATTCACCCCTCCACTTT. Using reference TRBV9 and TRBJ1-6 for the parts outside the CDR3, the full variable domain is DSGVTQTPKHLITATGQRVTLRCSPRSGDLSVYWYQQSLDQGLQFLIQYYNGEERAKGNILERFSAQQFPDLHSELNLSSLELGDSALYFCASSQDSYNSPLHFGNGTRLTVT.

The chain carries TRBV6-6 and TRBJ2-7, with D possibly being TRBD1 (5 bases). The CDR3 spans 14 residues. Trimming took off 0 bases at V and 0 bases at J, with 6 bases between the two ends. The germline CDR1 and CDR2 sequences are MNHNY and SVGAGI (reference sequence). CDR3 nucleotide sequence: TGTGCCAGCAGTTACTCGGACAACTCCTACGAGCAGTACTTC. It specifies CASSYSDNSYEQYF.

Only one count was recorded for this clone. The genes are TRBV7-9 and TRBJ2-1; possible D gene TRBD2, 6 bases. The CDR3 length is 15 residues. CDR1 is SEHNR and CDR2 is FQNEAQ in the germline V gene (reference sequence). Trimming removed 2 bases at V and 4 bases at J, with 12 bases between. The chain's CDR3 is CASSLSSAGYNEQFF. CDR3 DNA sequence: TGTGCCAGCAGCTTATCGAGCGCGGGATACAATGAGCAGTTCTTC.

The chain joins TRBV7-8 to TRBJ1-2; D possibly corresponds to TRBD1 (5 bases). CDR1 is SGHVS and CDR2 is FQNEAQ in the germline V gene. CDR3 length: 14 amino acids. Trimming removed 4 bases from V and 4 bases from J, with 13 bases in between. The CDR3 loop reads CASSSGPGPYGYTF. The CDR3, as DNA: TGTGCCAGCAGCTCGGGACCGGGACCCTATGGCTACACCTTC.

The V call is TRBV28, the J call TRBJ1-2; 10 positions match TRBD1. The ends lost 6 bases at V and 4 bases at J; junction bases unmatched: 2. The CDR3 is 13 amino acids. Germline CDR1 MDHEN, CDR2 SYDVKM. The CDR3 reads CASRRQGAYGYTF. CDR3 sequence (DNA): TGTGCCAGCAGGCGACAGGGGGCCTATGGCTACACCTTC.

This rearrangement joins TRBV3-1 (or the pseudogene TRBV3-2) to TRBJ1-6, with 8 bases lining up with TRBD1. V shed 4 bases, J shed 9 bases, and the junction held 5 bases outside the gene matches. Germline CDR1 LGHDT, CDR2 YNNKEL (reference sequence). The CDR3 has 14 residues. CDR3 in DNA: TGTGCCAGCAGCCTACAGGGGGTTTTTTCACCCCTCCACTTT. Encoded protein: CASSLQGVFSPLHF.

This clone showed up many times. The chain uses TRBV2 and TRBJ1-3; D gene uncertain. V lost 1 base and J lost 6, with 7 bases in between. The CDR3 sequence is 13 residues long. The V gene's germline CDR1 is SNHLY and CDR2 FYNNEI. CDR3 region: CASSEDSLNTIYF. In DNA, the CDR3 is TGTGCCAGCAGTGAAGACAGTTTAAACACCATATATTTT. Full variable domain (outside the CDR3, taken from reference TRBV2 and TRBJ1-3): EPEVTQTPSHQVTQMGQEVILRCVPISNHLYFYWYRQILGQKVEFLVSFYNNEISEKSEIFDDQFSVERPDGSNFTLKIRSTKLEDSAMYFCASSEDSLNTIYFGEGSWLTVV.

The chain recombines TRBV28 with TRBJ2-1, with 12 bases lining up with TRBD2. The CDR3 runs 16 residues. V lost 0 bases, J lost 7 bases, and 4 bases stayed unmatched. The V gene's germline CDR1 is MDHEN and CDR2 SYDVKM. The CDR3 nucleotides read TGTGCCAGCAGTTTATGGGCCGGGACTAGCGGGAATGAGCAGTTCTTC. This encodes CASSLWAGTSGNEQFF.